Below are 28 T cell receptor beta chains sequenced from a single sample in a study of blood T cell repertoires in COVID-19. Only in-frame clones appear in the TCRdb table, and some are missing; sequencing was by immunoSEQ multiplex PCR. This table holds approximately 58,000 clones, 85% to 90% found once. The material sequenced was peripheral blood. These receptors were obtained from a man aged 35-49 years with active COVID-19.

V gene TRBV2 combines with J gene TRBJ2-2; 7 bases line up with TRBD1. In germline, CDR1 is SNHLY, CDR2 FYNNEI. The CDR3 contains 14 residues. Trimming at V came to 8 bases and at J to 3 bases, leaving 6 bases not matched to a gene. CDR3 sequence reads: CASERGGDTGELFF. CDR3 DNA sequence: TGTGCCAGCGAGAGAGGGGGCGACACCGGGGAGCTGTTTTTT.

V and J are TRBV7-9 and TRBJ2-1; possibly TRBD2 for D (6 bases). The length of the CDR3 is 14 residues. Deletions cut 5 bases from V and 4 bases from J, with 12 bases between. Germline V gene data show CDR1 as SEHNR and CDR2 as FQNEAQ (reference sequence). DNA for the CDR3: TGTGCCAGCAGCCTGGGACTCCAGTACAATGAGCAGTTCTTC. This translates into CASSLGLQYNEQFF. Supplemented by reference TRBV7-9 and TRBJ2-1, the full variable domain reads DTGVSQNPRHKITKRGQNVTFRCDPISEHNRLYWYRQTLGQGPEFLTYFQNEAQLEKSRLLSDRFSAERPKGSFSTLEIQRTEQGDSAMYLCASSLGLQYNEQFFGPGTRLTVL.

The genes are TRBV6-4 and TRBJ2-4; the match to TRBD2 covers 11 bases. Trimming cost V 8 bases and J 0 bases; bases outside gene matches: 18. Germline V CDR1 and CDR2: MRHNA, SNTAGT. The length of the CDR3 is 20 residues. CDR3: CASGLELLAGGDLAKNIQYF. The DNA for the CDR3 is TGTGCCAGCGGGTTGGAGCTCCTAGCGGGAGGAGATCTAGCCAAAAACATTCAGTACTTC.

The chain uses TRBV18 and TRBJ2-7; 15 nucleotides line up with TRBD2. CDR1 is KGHSH and CDR2 is LQKENI in the germline V gene. The CDR3 totals 14 residues. J was trimmed by 7 bases and V by 6 bases; bases with no gene match: 4. DNA for the CDR3: TGTGCCAGCTCTCGGACTAGCGGGAGGGATGAGCAGTACTTC. Its translation is CASSRTSGRDEQYF.

The chain uses TRBV19 and TRBJ1-2, with TRBD1 as a possible D gene (6 bases). The V gene lost 4 bases and the J gene lost 1 base, with 7 bases spanning the gap. Germline V gene lookup returns CDR1 LNHDA and CDR2 SQIVND (reference sequence). There are 13 residues in the CDR3. The CDR3, as DNA: TGTGCCAGTAGTACAGGGGTTAACTATGGCTACACCTTC. The encoded protein is CASSTGVNYGYTF.

The genes are TRBV9 and TRBJ2-7, with no clear D. The CDR3 contains 16 residues. Trimming shortened V by 0 bases and J by 3 bases, and 16 bases separated the two germline ends. CDR1 and CDR2 (germline): SGDLS, YYNGEE. The CDR3 DNA sequence: TGTGCCAGCAGCGTAGGCGGAGAAGTAAAGTACTACGAGCAGTACTTC. Amino acid sequence: CASSVGGEVKYYEQYF.

The chain combines TRBV2 with TRBJ2-1; the match to TRBD2 covers 7 bases. There are 13 residues in the CDR3. The V segment lost 3 bases and the J segment 9 bases; nucleotides outside the gene matches: 5. Germline lookup yields CDR1 SNHLY and CDR2 FYNNEI. The CDR3 region has the DNA TGTGCCAGCAGTGATAACGGGGAGGGTGAGCAGTTCTTC. This codes for CASSDNGEGEQFF.

In this sample, this clone turned up once. The V and J genes are TRBV6-5 and TRBJ2-2, with 8 nucleotides matching TRBD1. Germline CDR1 MNHEY, CDR2 SVGAGI. The CDR3 is 16 residues long. J lost 6 bases, V lost 4 bases, and 10 bases had no gene match. CDR3 loop: CASSWLSGGAPGELFF. The DNA for the CDR3 is TGTGCCAGCAGTTGGCTTTCAGGGGGCGCTCCCGGGGAGCTGTTTTTT.

A single count supports this clone. The V and J genes are TRBV29-1 and TRBJ1-3, with D possibly TRBD1 on 6 matching bases. The V gene's germline CDR1 is SQVTM and CDR2 ANQGSEA. This CDR3 is 14 amino acids long. V lost 0 bases and J lost 2, with 8 bases in between. CDR3 nucleotides: TGCAGCGTTGAAGAAGGGGGGGCTGGAAACACCATATATTTT. Amino acid sequence: CSVEEGGAGNTIYF.

The V call is TRBV4-1, the J call TRBJ1-3; 9 nucleotides line up with TRBD1. Germline trimming cut 0 bases from V and 0 bases from J; bases unmatched to any gene: 9. Germline loops: CDR1 MGHRA, CDR2 YSYEKL. The CDR3 length is 19 residues. Here the CDR3 reads CASSQDPAGTGFSGNTIYF. CDR3 sequence (DNA): TGCGCCAGCAGCCAAGACCCCGCCGGGACAGGGTTCTCTGGAAACACCATATATTTT.

The J gene is TRBJ2-5, the V gene TRBV10-2; D is unclear. The CDR3 has 15 amino acids. The V end was cut by 3 bases, the J end by 1 base, with 12 bases between. Germline-derived CDR1 and CDR2 are WSHSY and SAAADI. CDR3 DNA sequence: TGCGCCAGCAGTGATCCGAGCCAGGTCCAAGAGACCCAGTACTTC. This translates into CASSDPSQVQETQYF.

The rearrangement joins TRBV19 to TRBJ1-5; D remains ambiguous. V lost 7 bases and J 0 bases, leaving 13 bases between the germline ends. From germline, CDR1 is LNHDA and CDR2 SQIVND (reference sequence). The CDR3 extends over 15 amino acids. This CDR3 reads CASKRDRNSNQPQHF. The CDR3 DNA reads TGTGCCAGTAAGCGGGATCGAAATAGCAATCAGCCCCAGCATTTT.

In nucleotides, the CDR3 is TGTGCCAGCTCACCACTCTCTAGCAGAAGCACAGATACGCAGTATTTT. It translates to CASSPLSSRSTDTQYF. The chain recombines TRBV18 with TRBJ2-3, with D possibly TRBD2 on 5 matching bases. The length of the CDR3 is 16 residues. V gave up 1 base and J gave up 0 bases, with 11 bases separating them. Germline CDR1 and CDR2: KGHSH and LQKENI.

Comment on this clone: Distinct nucleotide sequences in the sample also encode this CDR3. In DNA form, the CDR3 reads TGTGCCATCAGTGTGGGCCTCCGCGAGCAGTACTTC. Protein: CAISVGLREQYF. This chain links TRBV10-3 with TRBJ2-7, with D unclear. Germline CDR1 is ENHRY and CDR2 is SYGVKD. The CDR3 consists of 12 residues. V was trimmed by 4 bases and J by 6 bases, leaving 10 bases between them.

This clone was recorded only once. The chain combines TRBV5-1 with TRBJ2-5, with TRBD2 as a possible D gene (6 bases). The CDR3 extends over 13 amino acids. V lost 4 bases and J 2 bases, leaving 9 bases between the germline ends. The germline CDR1 and CDR2 sequences are SGHRS and YFSETQ. CDR3 amino acids: CASSGGLQETQYF. The CDR3 DNA reads as TGCGCCAGCAGCGGGGGACTGCAAGAGACCCAGTACTTC.

The rearrangement links TRBV28 to TRBJ2-3; a possible D gene is TRBD2 (5 bases). V was pared by 7 bases and J by 3 bases, with 17 bases between. Germline assignment: CDR1 MDHEN and CDR2 SYDVKM. This CDR3 is built from 15 residues. For the CDR3, the DNA is TGTGCCAGCATTTCGGTCTCCGGGATTACAGATACGCAGTATTTT. Its protein product is CASISVSGITDTQYF.

This clone was picked up one time. This rearrangement joins TRBV10-3 to TRBJ2-1, with D possibly TRBD2 on 6 matching bases. V lost 2 bases and J 4 bases, leaving 18 bases between the germline ends. The CDR3 totals 17 residues. Looked up from germline, CDR1 is ENHRY and CDR2 is SYGVKD. The CDR3 DNA reads TGTGCCATCAGTGAGGGGGCGGGGCGGGAAGCGTACAATGAGCAGTTCTTC. It is translated as CAISEGAGREAYNEQFF.

V gene TRBV28 combines with J gene TRBJ2-2, with 9 bases aligning to TRBD2. The CDR3 spans 18 residues. Trimming at V came to 5 bases and at J to 4 bases, leaving 14 bases not matched to a gene. The germline V gene encodes CDR1 MDHEN and CDR2 SYDVKM. The CDR3, as DNA: TGTGCCAGCAGTGCCCCGCTAGCGGGAATGTGGGTCACCGGGGAGCTGTTTTTT. It translates to CASSAPLAGMWVTGELFF.

This clone was observed a single time. This chain uses TRBV5-1 with TRBJ2-2; 12 bases fit TRBD2. Germline trimming cut 4 bases from V and 10 bases from J; bases unmatched to any gene: 8. The CDR3 runs to 15 residues. Germline V gene sequence: CDR1 SGHRS, CDR2 YFSETQ. Here the CDR3 reads CASSGGTSGLPELFF. CDR3 bases: TGCGCCAGCAGCGGCGGGACTAGCGGGCTCCCGGAGCTGTTTTTT.

This clone was picked up one time. The chain joins TRBV7-2 to TRBJ1-2, with D unresolved. CDR1 SGHTA and CDR2 FQGNSA come from the germline V gene. V was pared by 7 bases and J by 2 bases, with 14 bases between. The CDR3 length is 14 residues. The CDR3 loop is CASTPRQANYGYTF. The CDR3 DNA reads as TGTGCCAGCACCCCCCGGCAGGCGAACTATGGCTACACCTTC.

The rearrangement joins TRBV28 to TRBJ1-5; 12 nucleotides line up with TRBD1. Germline trimming cut 5 bases from V and 5 bases from J; bases unmatched to any gene: 10. The CDR3 length is 17 residues. CDR1 and CDR2 from the germline V gene are MDHEN and SYDVKM. The DNA of the CDR3 is TGTGCCAGCAGTCCCTGGGCGGGGACAGGGGGCGATCAGCCCCAGCATTTT. Protein: CASSPWAGTGGDQPQHF.

The chain couples TRBV3-1 (or the pseudogene TRBV3-2) to TRBJ1-2, with D hard to call. V lost 0 bases and J 2 bases, leaving 10 bases between the germline ends. This CDR3 has 15 residues. Germline CDR1 reads LGHDT; CDR2 reads YNNKEL (reference sequence). Here the CDR3 DNA reads TGTGCCAGCAGCCAAGAGGCTGCGGGGAACTATGGCTACACCTTC. It translates to CASSQEAAGNYGYTF.

This clone turned up a few times. The rearrangement joins TRBV12-3 or TRBV12-4 to TRBJ1-2; a weak D match, TRBD1 (6 bases). The CDR3 extends over 13 amino acids. Trimming took 5 bases from V and 0 from J, leaving 7 bases between them. CDR3 amino acids: CASSRTANYGYTF. The CDR3 DNA is TGTGCCAGCAGTCGGACAGCTAACTATGGCTACACCTTC.

The V call is TRBV12-3 or TRBV12-4, the J call TRBJ2-1; 10 nucleotides match TRBD2. There are 13 residues in the CDR3. After removal of 6 bases from V and 9 bases from J, the junction contained 5 bases not matched to a gene. The CDR3 here is CASSTTSGSEQFF. CDR3 DNA sequence: TGTGCCAGCAGCACGACTAGCGGGTCTGAGCAGTTCTTC.

The chain carries TRBV11-2 and TRBJ2-1; weak D call: TRBD1 (5 bases). Germline-derived CDR1 and CDR2 are SGHAT and FQNNGV. The germline V and J ends were trimmed by 0 bases and 8 bases, with 8 bases remaining between them. CDR3 size: 13 residues. The CDR3 nucleotides are TGTGCCAGCAGCTTAGAACTCAGGGATGAGCAGTTCTTC. Protein: CASSLELRDEQFF.

The rearrangement joins TRBV7-3 to TRBJ1-2; TRBD1 matches 9 bases. The germline CDR1 and CDR2 sequences are SGHTA and FQGTGA. V trimming: 1 base; J trimming: 6 bases; junction bases outside the gene matches: 3. CDR3 length: 14 residues. The CDR3 DNA follows: TGTGCCAGCAGCTTAAGTAGGACAGGGGATGGCTACACCTTC. Translating gives CASSLSRTGDGYTF.

DNA for the CDR3: TGTGCCAGTTCCTCGACAGATACGCAGTATTTT. Protein product: CASSSTDTQYF. The chain is built from TRBV2 and TRBJ2-3; D call uncertain. The CDR3 contains 11 residues. Germline CDR1 and CDR2: SNHLY and FYNNEI. V lost 9 bases and J lost 3, with 7 bases in between.

This rearrangement joins TRBV2 to TRBJ2-1, with TRBD2 identical over 7 bases. The CDR3 has 17 amino acids. Germline CDR1 and CDR2: SNHLY and FYNNEI. V trimming: 3 bases; J trimming: 6 bases; junction bases outside the gene matches: 14. Written as DNA, the CDR3 is TGTGCCAGCAGTGAGAACAGGATGCGGACTAGGACCAATGAGCAGTTCTTC. The encoded protein is CASSENRMRTRTNEQFF.